The 23 T cell receptor beta chains reported below all come from one sample, sequenced in a study of T cell responses to AZD1222 COVID-19 vaccine (dated by TCRdb to about 2021). The label giving this sample's time point can be read as: about 28 days (+/-7) after the second vaccine dose. Library creation used the immunoSEQ multiplex PCR assay. TCRdb took over this immuneACCESS table, retaining in-frame rearrangements with V and J assigned. Such tables are incomplete; in checked studies, under half of the missing clones stem from an unresolved V gene, and the remainder is unexplained. The sample table records 15,000 to 20,000 clones; roughly 90% of these occur just once. Approximately 9% of the sample lies in the top ten. The material sequenced was peripheral blood, taken 28 days after the second AZD1222 dose. Receptors originate from an adult who received the AZD1222 COVID-19 vaccine.

The chain uses TRBV4-1 and TRBJ2-3; D is possibly TRBD1 (6 bases). Looked up from germline, CDR1 is MGHRA and CDR2 is YSYEKL. The CDR3 runs to 15 residues. With 3 bases removed from V and 2 bases from J, the gap between germline ends came to 12 bases. The DNA of the CDR3 is TGCGCCAGCAGCCATCATGGACAGATCACAGATACGCAGTATTTT. It encodes CASSHHGQITDTQYF.

The rearrangement links TRBV2 to TRBJ2-1; TRBD2 aligns across 7 bases. The CDR3 has 16 residues. V lost 8 bases to trimming and J lost 0 bases; unmatched junction nucleotides: 10. Germline lookup yields CDR1 SNHLY and CDR2 FYNNEI. In DNA form, the CDR3 reads TGTGCCAGCTTGACTAGCCCCTCAGGCTCCTACAATGAGCAGTTCTTC. Amino acids: CASLTSPSGSYNEQFF. Together with reference TRBV2 and TRBJ2-1, the CDR3 gives the full variable domain: EPEVTQTPSHQVTQMGQEVILRCVPISNHLYFYWYRQILGQKVEFLVSFYNNEISEKSEIFDDQFSVERPDGSNFTLKIRSTKLEDSAMYFCASLTSPSGSYNEQFFGPGTRLTVL.

This clone has more than one count but fewer than ten. The rearrangement links TRBV9 to TRBJ1-6, with D perhaps matching TRBD1 (5 bases). V shed 3 bases and J shed 9 bases, with 16 bases lying between them. CDR3 length: 15 amino acids. Per the germline V gene, CDR1 is SGDLS and CDR2 is YYNGEE. The CDR3 spells CASSALPGGGSPLHF. The DNA of the CDR3 is TGTGCCAGCAGCGCTCTACCTGGGGGGGGTTCACCCCTCCACTTT.

The chain has TRBV3-1 (or the pseudogene TRBV3-2) and TRBJ1-6, with D perhaps matching TRBD1 (6 bases). V lost 5 bases and J lost 10, with 15 bases in between. This CDR3 is 14 amino acids long. CDR1 is LGHDT, CDR2 YNNKEL, per germline (reference sequence). The CDR3 nucleotides are TGTGCCAGCAGCTCCGGCGCAGGGGACTCACCCCTCCACTTT. Its translation is CASSSGAGDSPLHF.

The rearrangement links TRBV19 to TRBJ1-5; no clear D gene. Trimming took off 3 bases at V and 3 bases at J, with 9 bases between the two ends. The CDR3 length is 14 residues. Germline V gene data show CDR1 as LNHDA and CDR2 as SQIVND (reference sequence). The CDR3 spells CASSIVENNQPQHF. CDR3 sequence (DNA): TGTGCCAGTAGTATCGTGGAGAACAATCAGCCCCAGCATTTT.

J is TRBJ2-3 and V is TRBV10-3; D might be TRBD1 (6 bases). The CDR3 contains 18 residues. The V end was cut by 2 bases, the J end by 6 bases, with 24 bases between. Per the germline V gene, CDR1 is ENHRY and CDR2 is SYGVKD. In DNA, the CDR3 is TGTGCCATCAGTGAGCGGGTCGTACTGGGGGCCAAGAAGGATACGCAGTATTTT. Translation gives CAISERVVLGAKKDTQYF.

In nucleotides, the CDR3 is TGTGCCAGCAGCCCTGCTGGGAGAGCCTACGAGCAGTACTTC. Encoded protein: CASSPAGRAYEQYF. This chain uses TRBV14 with TRBJ2-7, with a weak D call TRBD2 (5 bases). Germline V CDR1 and CDR2: SGHDN, FVKESK. The V end was cut by 4 bases, the J end by 2 bases, with 12 bases between. This CDR3 region has 14 residues.

The chain employs TRBV7-9 and TRBJ1-1, with 9 bases that match TRBD1. The V and J ends lost 1 base and 2 bases, in that order; junction bases with no gene match: 2. The CDR3 runs to 15 residues. CDR1 and CDR2 from the germline V gene are SEHNR and FQNEAQ (reference sequence). CDR3 sequence: CASSLGQGDNTEAFF. The CDR3 DNA reads as TGTGCCAGCAGCTTAGGACAGGGGGACAACACTGAAGCTTTCTTT.

V and J are TRBV14 and TRBJ2-1; no clear D gene. CDR1 and CDR2 (germline): SGHDN, FVKESK. V was shortened by 1 base and J by 8 bases, with 18 bases between the two germline ends. The CDR3 sequence is 16 residues long. The CDR3 region has the DNA TGTGCCAGCAGCCAAGGGCGCCCCGGTTTTGGATATGAGCAGTTCTTC. It yields the protein CASSQGRPGFGYEQFF.

The genes are TRBV28 and TRBJ1-2; 7 positions match TRBD1. Trimming took 7 bases from V and 3 from J; bases not matched to a gene: 8. CDR1 is MDHEN and CDR2 is SYDVKM in the germline V gene. The CDR3 extends over 14 amino acids. CDR3 DNA: TGTGCCAGCACCCGAAAGGGGGCGTACTATGGCTACACCTTC. As protein: CASTRKGAYYGYTF.

This chain uses TRBV19 with TRBJ2-3; D is undetermined. Trimming took off 6 bases at V and 3 bases at J, with 7 bases between the two ends. CDR3 length: 12 residues. Looked up from germline, CDR1 is LNHDA and CDR2 is SQIVND (reference sequence). This chain's CDR3 is CASRSPTDTQYF. Here the CDR3 DNA reads TGTGCCAGTAGGTCCCCTACAGATACGCAGTATTTT.

V gene TRBV24-1 combines with J gene TRBJ2-1; 9 positions agree with TRBD2. Germline V lookup: CDR1 KGHDR, CDR2 SFDVKD. V lost 3 bases and J lost 8; bases outside the gene matches: 10. CDR3 length equals 16 residues. The CDR3: CATSDGYSGRSHEQFF. The CDR3 region has the DNA TGTGCCACCAGTGATGGTTATAGCGGGAGATCACATGAGCAGTTCTTC.

The rearrangement links TRBV20-1 to TRBJ2-1, with a weak D call TRBD2 (5 bases). The CDR3 totals 11 residues. CDR1 DFQATT and CDR2 SNEGSKA come from the germline V gene (reference sequence). The V and J ends lost 6 bases and 8 bases respectively, with 11 bases between them. In nucleotides, the CDR3 is TGCAGTGCAGCTAGCCCCGATGAGCAGTTCTTC. The encoded protein is CSAASPDEQFF.

The chain has TRBV20-1 and TRBJ1-6; D uncertain. CDR1 and CDR2 from the germline V gene are DFQATT and SNEGSKA (reference sequence). Trimming left V 3 bases short and J 13 bases short, with 10 bases between. This CDR3 is built from 11 residues. CDR3 DNA sequence: TGCAGTGCTAGGGAATCCTCGCCCCTCCACTTT. Protein product: CSARESSPLHF.

This sequence joins TRBV9 and TRBJ1-3, with D unclear. Trimming shortened V by 0 bases and J by 5 bases, and 15 bases separated the two germline ends. Germline CDR1 is SGDLS and CDR2 is YYNGEE. The CDR3 runs to 16 residues. This CDR3 is CASSVVAAGLRNTIYF. The CDR3 bases are TGTGCCAGCAGCGTAGTGGCAGCTGGCCTTAGAAACACCATATATTTT.

This clone was counted a few times. The CDR3 loop is CASSGVYGDSSYNEQFF. The CDR3 DNA follows: TGTGCCAGCAGCGGGGTCTATGGGGATAGCTCCTACAATGAGCAGTTCTTC. The chain is built from TRBV7-8 and TRBJ2-1; D gene uncertain. The CDR3 is 17 amino acids. V lost 5 bases and J lost 0, with 17 bases in between. Germline V gene sequence: CDR1 SGHVS, CDR2 FQNEAQ.

This sequence joins TRBV19 and TRBJ2-2; weak D call: TRBD2 (6 bases). The CDR3 is 17 residues long. CDR1 and CDR2 (germline): LNHDA, SQIVND (reference sequence). The germline V and J ends were trimmed by 4 bases and 2 bases, with 17 bases remaining between them. The CDR3 DNA follows: TGTGCCAGTAGTACTCCTCCCGGGACTGGTAACACCGGGGAGCTGTTTTTT. It codes for CASSTPPGTGNTGELFF.

V and J are TRBV11-1 and TRBJ2-1, with 10 positions matching TRBD2. Per the germline V gene, CDR1 is SGHAT and CDR2 is FQDESV (reference sequence). After removal of 3 bases from V and 6 bases from J, the junction contained 8 bases not matched to a gene. This CDR3 is 16 amino acids long. The CDR3 region is CASSFYSGRIGNEQFF. CDR3 nucleotides: TGTGCCAGCAGCTTTTATAGCGGGAGGATCGGCAATGAGCAGTTCTTC.

The chain uses TRBV12-3 or TRBV12-4 and TRBJ1-1, with TRBD1 matching 7 bases. V shed 4 bases and J 7 bases; nucleotides not matched to a gene: 6. The CDR3 extends over 13 amino acids. The CDR3 loop is CASSWTGFDEAFF. The CDR3 DNA is TGTGCCAGCAGTTGGACAGGTTTTGATGAAGCTTTCTTT.

The V call is TRBV28, the J call TRBJ2-3, with D maybe TRBD2 (7 bases). From germline, CDR1 is MDHEN and CDR2 SYDVKM. V lost 7 bases to trimming and J lost 2 bases, with 13 bases between them. The CDR3 runs 14 residues. The CDR3 DNA sequence: TGTGCCAGCAAAGCGGGACATAACACAGATACGCAGTATTTT. It yields the protein CASKAGHNTDTQYF.

The V call is TRBV9, the J call TRBJ2-5; 9 bases are a match to TRBD1. V shed 7 bases, J shed 5 bases, and the junction held 12 bases outside the gene matches. The CDR3 consists of 15 residues. Germline V CDR1 and CDR2: SGDLS, YYNGEE. The CDR3, as DNA: TGTGCCAGCGCCTCCGGGACAGGGAAAGGTGAGACCCAGTACTTC. Its translation: CASASGTGKGETQYF. Variable domain in full (rest from reference TRBV9 and TRBJ2-5): DSGVTQTPKHLITATGQRVTLRCSPRSGDLSVYWYQQSLDQGLQFLIQYYNGEERAKGNILERFSAQQFPDLHSELNLSSLELGDSALYFCASASGTGKGETQYFGPGTRLLVL.

The chain joins TRBV7-9 to TRBJ2-7; D possibly corresponds to TRBD1 (7 bases). The ends were cut back, 2 bases at V and 0 bases at J, with 8 bases in the middle. The CDR3 totals 14 residues. CDR1 SEHNR and CDR2 FQNEAQ come from the germline V gene (reference sequence). CDR3 sequence reads: CASSLQGGSYEQYF. The CDR3 DNA reads as TGTGCCAGCAGCTTACAGGGGGGCTCCTACGAGCAGTACTTC.

The chain carries TRBV28 and TRBJ1-5; D unresolved. Germline CDR1 reads MDHEN; CDR2 reads SYDVKM. V lost 6 bases and J lost 4, with 10 bases in between. The CDR3 has 13 residues. The CDR3 protein is CASSRTVNQPQHF. CDR3 DNA sequence: TGTGCCAGCAGCCGGACTGTTAATCAGCCCCAGCATTTT.